The T cell receptor beta chain under discussion was sequenced for a study of tissue T cells after allogeneic stem cell transplantation. This clone was picked up a small number of times. Mouse gene names and germline throughout. The CDR3 goes on 1 residue after the read ends, and that part is filled in from the germline J gene. This CDR3 region has 12 residues. The germline V gene encodes CDR1 KGHPV and CDR2 FQNQEV (reference sequence). V was pared by 7 bases and J by 6 bases, with 3 bases of the junction left unmatched. The data were produced by immunoSEQ multiplex PCR, yet TCRdb's version contains in-frame clones alone and is incomplete. This sample yields around 7,300 clones, of which 45% to 50% are seen a single time; roughly 4% belongs to the top ten. Documented time point: mouse harvest day 7 after allogeneic transplant. Each mouse received 10^7 T-cell-depleted marrow cells plus 10^6 splenic CD5+ T cells by tail vein.

V is TRBV26 and J is TRBJ2-7; 10 bases match TRBD1. Sequenced: gut tissue. This sequence originates from a female BALB/c mouse given C57BL/6 T cells with graft-versus-host disease after an allogeneic hematopoietic cell transplant. The CDR3 DNA, read in part, is TGTGCCAGCATACGGGACAGGGGTGAACAGTAC. Translation gives CASIRDRGEQY. The CDR3 as a whole reads CASIRDRGEQYF.